This passage covers 22 T cell receptor beta chains from one sample sequenced in a study of identical twins. One entry per CDR3 protein results from TCRdb running MiXCR on the 5' RACE reads. The data show a few hundred thousand distinct CDR3 sequences, about 10% seen once. The sequenced sample was memory T cells sorted from blood. These receptors all come from a man aged 50-59 years in good health.

This chain links TRBV11-2 with TRBJ2-5, with a possible D match to TRBD2 (6 bases). V was clipped by 5 bases and J by 5 bases, with 15 bases between them. This CDR3 has 14 residues. Germline values: CDR1 SGHAT, CDR2 FQNNGV. In nucleotides, the CDR3 is TGTGCCAGCAGCAGCCCCGGGACTCCTGAGACCCAGTACTTC. Protein product: CASSSPGTPETQYF.

This clonotype was counted ten times or more. The chain carries TRBV6-5 and TRBJ2-3, with TRBD2 as a possible D gene (5 bases). V lost 8 bases and J 0 bases, leaving 12 bases between the germline ends. The CDR3 loop spans 14 amino acids. CDR1 and CDR2 from the germline V gene are MNHEY and SVGAGI. CDR3 DNA: TGTGCCAGCGGAGGAGGTACTAGCACAGATACGCAGTATTTT. Its protein is CASGGGTSTDTQYF.

This clonotype occurred many times. V usage is TRBV28 and J usage is TRBJ2-3; D unresolved. CDR1 MDHEN and CDR2 SYDVKM come from the germline V gene. Trimming removed 2 bases from V and 4 bases from J, with 10 bases in between. This CDR3 spans 14 amino acids. For the CDR3, the DNA is TGTGCCAGCAGTTTAGGGGAACGGGCAGATACGCAGTATTTT. It codes for CASSLGERADTQYF.

This clonotype was seen a few times. This chain links TRBV4-1 with TRBJ2-5; TRBD2 aligns across 11 bases. J gave up 4 bases and V 2 bases, and 21 bases lay outside the gene matches. The germline V gene has CDR1 MGHRA and CDR2 YSYEKL. The CDR3 loop spans 21 amino acids. CDR3 sequence reads: CASSQQLLRTSGGHKRETQYF. DNA for the CDR3: TGCGCCAGCAGCCAACAACTCCTTCGAACTAGCGGGGGCCATAAGAGAGAGACCCAGTACTTC.

This chain connects TRBV18 to TRBJ2-4; 7 positions match TRBD1. Germline V lookup: CDR1 KGHSH, CDR2 LQKENI. The CDR3 is 17 amino acids. Losses at the gene ends were 2 bases for V and 0 bases for J; bases not matched to a gene: 7. CDR3 in DNA: TGTGCCAGCTCACCATTCCAGGGGGAAATAGCCAAAAACATTCAGTACTTC. The encoded protein is CASSPFQGEIAKNIQYF.

The chain joins TRBV3-1 to TRBJ2-1, with no clear D. CDR1 LGHDT and CDR2 YNNKEL come from the germline V gene (reference sequence). The CDR3 has 14 residues. Trimming left V 1 base short and J 6 bases short, with 10 bases between. The CDR3 region has the DNA TGTGCCAGCAGCCAAGCTCGCCTAAGCAATGAGCAGTTCTTC. Translation gives CASSQARLSNEQFF.

The rearrangement uses TRBV12-3 or TRBV12-4 and TRBJ2-1, with D possibly called TRBD1 or TRBD2 (5 bases each). Trimming removed 6 bases from V and 5 bases from J, with 17 bases in between. The CDR3 is 15 residues long. The CDR3, as DNA: TGTGCCAGCAGCCCGCTAAGGGACGCCCACAATGAGCAGTTCTTC. This translates into CASSPLRDAHNEQFF.

This clonotype has ten or more counts. This rearrangement joins TRBV18 to TRBJ1-1; no clear D. V was pared by 3 bases and J by 0 bases, with 5 bases between. The CDR3 spans 13 residues. Germline V CDR1 and CDR2: KGHSH, LQKENI. The CDR3 coding sequence is TGTGCCAGCTCACCGAATATGAACACTGAAGCTTTCTTT. It specifies CASSPNMNTEAFF.

V is TRBV9 and J is TRBJ2-5; 7 bases agree with TRBD2. This CDR3 contains 12 residues. V trimming: 3 bases; J trimming: 6 bases; junction bases outside the gene matches: 2. Germline V lookup: CDR1 SGDLS, CDR2 YYNGEE. The chain's CDR3 is CASSGGGKTQYF. The CDR3 region has the DNA TGTGCCAGCAGCGGGGGGGGGAAGACCCAGTACTTC.

This clonotype was seen at least ten times. The chain links TRBV29-1 to TRBJ2-5; D call uncertain. CDR3 length equals 10 residues. The ends were cut back, 7 bases at V and 2 bases at J, with 5 bases in the middle. Per the germline V gene, CDR1 is SQVTM and CDR2 is ANQGSEA. CDR3 coding DNA: TGCAGCGCAAAACAAGAGACCCAGTACTTC. Translation gives CSAKQETQYF. The whole variable domain, remainder taken from reference TRBV29-1 and TRBJ2-5, is SAVISQKPSRDICQRGTSLTIQCQVDSQVTMMFWYRQQPGQSLTLIATANQGSEATYESGFVIDKFPISRPNLTFSTLTVSNMSPEDSSIYLCSAKQETQYFGPGTRLLVL.

The rearrangement links TRBV29-1 to TRBJ2-1; 8 bases map to TRBD2. CDR1 SQVTM and CDR2 ANQGSEA come from the germline V gene. CDR3 length: 13 amino acids. After removal of 7 bases from V and 9 bases from J, the junction contained 11 bases not matched to a gene. The CDR3, as DNA: TGCAGCGCCGGGGGGGTGGACGGGCGTGAGCAGTTCTTC. Encoded protein: CSAGGVDGREQFF.

This clonotype has ten or more counts. The chain recombines TRBV5-1 with TRBJ2-2; no definite D call. The CDR3 runs to 15 residues. CDR1 and CDR2 (germline): SGHRS, YFSETQ. V gave up 7 bases and J gave up 0 bases, with 13 bases separating them. Here the CDR3 reads CASCVRSANTGELFF. In DNA, the CDR3 is TGCGCCAGCTGTGTCCGGTCCGCGAACACCGGGGAGCTGTTTTTT. Together with reference TRBV5-1 and TRBJ2-2, the CDR3 gives the full variable domain: KAGVTQTPRYLIKTRGQQVTLSCSPISGHRSVSWYQQTPGQGLQFLFEYFSETQRNKGNFPGRFSGRQFSNSRSEMNVSTLELGDSALYLCASCVRSANTGELFFGEGSRLTVL.

The chain couples TRBV6-2 or TRBV6-3 to TRBJ2-7; D unresolved. Germline CDR1 and CDR2: MNHEY and SVGEGT. Trimming took off 3 bases at V and 5 bases at J, with 17 bases between the two ends. The CDR3 totals 15 residues. Here the CDR3 reads CASSYLGRTGHEQYF. The CDR3 nucleotides are TGTGCCAGCAGTTATTTGGGCAGAACGGGCCACGAGCAGTACTTC.

This clonotype was seen a handful of times. The rearrangement links TRBV5-1 to TRBJ1-3, with unresolved D. Germline CDR1 is SGHRS and CDR2 is YFSETQ. The V end lost 4 bases, the J end lost 0 bases, and 8 bases lay between the germline ends. The CDR3 spans 14 residues. The CDR3 sequence: CASSVDRSGNTIYF. DNA for the CDR3: TGCGCCAGCAGCGTTGACCGCTCTGGAAACACCATATATTTT.

The chain couples TRBV20-1 to TRBJ1-6, with TRBD1 matching 9 bases. Germline lookup yields CDR1 DFQATT and CDR2 SNEGSKA (reference sequence). The CDR3 loop spans 13 amino acids. V trimming: 3 bases; J trimming: 11 bases; junction bases outside the gene matches: 5. The CDR3 coding sequence is TGCAGTGCTAGGCGGACAGGGGACCCACCCCTCCACTTT. Protein sequence: CSARRTGDPPLHF.

This clonotype showed up many times. Here the CDR3 DNA reads TGTGCCAGCAGTTTTCTTAATAGTATCACAGATACGCAGTATTTT. It specifies CASSFLNSITDTQYF. The chain recombines TRBV27 with TRBJ2-3; D unresolved. In germline, CDR1 is MNHEY, CDR2 SMNVEV (reference sequence). V was trimmed by 3 bases and J by 2 bases, leaving 12 bases between them. The CDR3 runs 15 residues.

The gene calls are TRBV5-6 and TRBJ2-1; D unclear. V shed 2 bases and J shed 2 bases, with 11 bases lying between them. The germline V gene has CDR1 SGHDT and CDR2 YYEEEE. The CDR3 has 15 amino acids. The CDR3 reads CASSFGRSTYNEQFF. Here the CDR3 DNA reads TGTGCCAGCAGCTTCGGCAGGTCAACCTACAATGAGCAGTTCTTC.

The chain couples TRBV6-1 to TRBJ2-1; 7 bases line up with TRBD1. The CDR3 extends over 14 amino acids. From germline, CDR1 is MNHNS and CDR2 SASEGT. After removal of 6 bases from V and 9 bases from J, the junction contained 11 bases not matched to a gene. The DNA of the CDR3 is TGTGCCAGCAGCGTAGCAGGGGGTCAGAGTGAGCAGTTCTTC. Protein product: CASSVAGGQSEQFF.

This clonotype has a handful of counts. The CDR3 reads CASSLGTGTRGYNEQFF. CDR3 bases: TGTGCCAGCAGTTTAGGGACCGGGACTAGAGGGTACAATGAGCAGTTCTTC. V and J are TRBV28 and TRBJ2-1; 8 bases agree with TRBD2. Germline V CDR1 and CDR2: MDHEN, SYDVKM. The CDR3 spans 17 residues. Trimming cost V 2 bases and J 4 bases; bases outside gene matches: 10. Full variable domain (rest looked up from reference TRBV28 and TRBJ2-1): DVKVTQSSRYLVKRTGEKVFLECVQDMDHENMFWYRQDPGLGLRLIYFSYDVKMKEKGDIPEGYSVSREKKERFSLILESASTNQTSMYLCASSLGTGTRGYNEQFFGPGTRLTVL.

This clonotype has only a few counts. This chain uses TRBV6-5 with TRBJ2-7; D is unclear. Trimming removed 0 bases at V and 4 bases at J, with 7 bases between. Germline V CDR1 and CDR2: MNHEY, SVGAGI. The CDR3 extends over 13 amino acids. DNA of the CDR3: TGTGCCAGCAGTTACTCTTTGGGATACGAGCAGTACTTC. Its translation: CASSYSLGYEQYF.

This clonotype has a count of ten or more. In nucleotides, the CDR3 is TGTGCCATCAGTGAGACAGGCCCCAACGAGCAGTACTTC. Translating gives CAISETGPNEQYF. This sequence joins TRBV10-3 and TRBJ2-7; tentatively, D is TRBD1 (5 bases). CDR3 length: 13 residues. V was cut by 2 bases and J by 5 bases, with 10 bases left in between. CDR1 and CDR2 (germline): ENHRY, SYGVKD.

The chain links TRBV12-3 or TRBV12-4 to TRBJ2-7; D gene unclear. The V end lost 8 bases, the J end lost 3 bases, and 11 bases lay between the germline ends. This CDR3 comprises 12 residues. The CDR3 protein is CASSEQSYEQYF. CDR3 in DNA: TGTGCCAGCTCTGAACAGAGCTACGAGCAGTACTTC.